Listed below are T cell receptor beta chains from one sample, sequenced in a study of T cell repertoires in cytomegalovirus infection. TCRdb reanalysed the reads using MiXCR and keeps one entry per CDR3 protein. The sample includes 230,000 or so distinct CDR3 sequences, over 15% of them seen just once. The specimen was CD8+ T cells from PBMCs. The receptor source for this set is a human donor in good health (CMV status not recorded). Some clones in this sample may be carry-over from other donors' samples. Both conserved end residues are part of each CDR3. The D gene is left open where the match is weak. The size field is filled for only some rows; it gives once, few, many or a size class.

clone_size j_call d_call v_call cdr3_aa cdr3_nt
NA TRBJ1-1 TRBD1 TRBV2 CASRGDRGIEAFF TGTGCCAGCAGGGGTGACAGGGGAATCGAAGCTTTCTTT
NA TRBJ1-2 NA TRBV6-5 CASSYSFRGVWEPAVYGYTF TGTGCCAGCAGTTACTCTTTTCGGGGTGTTTGGGAGCCTGCGGTGTATGGCTACACCTTC
many TRBJ2-7 NA TRBV7-2 CASSLFLGRAAYEQYF TGTGCCAGCAGCTTATTCTTAGGCAGGGCCGCCTACGAGCAGTACTTC
few TRBJ2-3 NA TRBV29-1 CSVEIRGDNTDTQYF TGCAGCGTTGAAATTCGGGGAGACAACACAGATACGCAGTATTTT
few TRBJ1-2 TRBD1 TRBV20-1 CSARDVDRPLDGYTF TGCAGTGCTAGAGATGTGGACAGGCCCCTGGATGGCTACACCTTC
few TRBJ2-5 NA TRBV18 CASSPGWQETQYF TGTGCCAGCTCACCGGGGTGGCAAGAGACCCAGTACTTC
few TRBJ2-1 TRBD2 TRBV20-1 CSASLAGGLNEQFF TGCAGTGCTAGTTTAGCGGGGGGCCTTAATGAGCAGTTCTTC
many TRBJ2-1 TRBD2 TRBV7-8 CASSSGLAGHRINEQFF TGTGCCAGCAGCTCGGGACTAGCGGGGCACCGAATTAATGAGCAGTTCTTC
NA TRBJ2-3 NA TRBV7-9 CASSSQGGGYTDTQYF TGTGCCAGCAGCTCACAGGGCGGGGGCTACACAGATACGCAGTATTTT
NA TRBJ2-3 NA TRBV20-1 CSARGPSSQPGTQYF TGCAGTGCTAGAGGTCCTAGCTCCCAGCCCGGTACGCAGTATTTT
NA TRBJ2-7 NA TRBV19 CASSGAVHRGAEQYF TGTGCCAGTAGTGGGGCTGTGCACCGGGGGGCGGAGCAGTACTTC
few TRBJ2-1 NA TRBV6-2/TRBV6-3 CASSYAIGEQFF TGTGCCAGCAGTTATGCCATCGGTGAGCAGTTCTTC
many TRBJ1-2 NA TRBV7-2 CASSLDRSTNYGYTF TGTGCCAGCAGCTTAGACAGAAGCACTAACTATGGCTACACCTTC
few TRBJ1-5 TRBD1 TRBV19 CASSDQGAVRQPQHF TGTGCCAGTAGCGACCAGGGGGCTGTACGTCAGCCCCAGCATTTT
NA TRBJ1-5 NA TRBV15 CATSRDDDQPQHF TGTGCCACCAGCAGAGATGACGATCAGCCCCAGCATTTT
NA TRBJ2-7 NA TRBV28 CASSTGFPYEQYF TGTGCCAGCAGTACAGGCTTCCCCTACGAGCAGTACTTC
once TRBJ1-2 NA TRBV5-3 CASSPWGSDYGYTF TGTGCCAGCAGCCCCTGGGGCAGTGACTATGGCTACACCTTC
few TRBJ2-5 NA TRBV6-8 CASSYARGELRETQYF TGTGCCAGCAGTTACGCCCGAGGAGAGCTGAGAGAGACCCAGTACTTC
NA TRBJ1-2 NA TRBV5-1 CASKPQDSNYGYTF TGCGCCAGCAAACCTCAGGACTCTAACTATGGCTACACCTTC
few TRBJ2-7 NA TRBV4-1 CASSQGQFYEQYF TGCGCCAGCAGCCAAGGCCAATTCTACGAGCAGTACTTC
many TRBJ2-5 NA TRBV28 CASSPDSSGETQYF TGTGCCAGTTCGCCCGACAGCTCGGGGGAGACCCAGTACTTC
once TRBJ1-3 TRBD1 TRBV27 CARSDRAGNTIYF TGTGCCAGATCTGACAGGGCTGGAAACACCATATATTTT
many TRBJ2-1 NA TRBV7-9 CASSPSWGLSSYNEQFF TGTGCCAGCAGCCCCAGTTGGGGGTTAAGCTCCTACAATGAGCAGTTCTTC
NA TRBJ1-1 NA TRBV2 CASPTRSTEAFF TGTGCCAGCCCTACCCGAAGCACTGAAGCTTTCTTT
few TRBJ2-1 NA TRBV6-5 CASSSPQGSYNEQFF TGTGCCAGCAGCTCCCCTCAGGGTTCCTACAATGAGCAGTTCTTC